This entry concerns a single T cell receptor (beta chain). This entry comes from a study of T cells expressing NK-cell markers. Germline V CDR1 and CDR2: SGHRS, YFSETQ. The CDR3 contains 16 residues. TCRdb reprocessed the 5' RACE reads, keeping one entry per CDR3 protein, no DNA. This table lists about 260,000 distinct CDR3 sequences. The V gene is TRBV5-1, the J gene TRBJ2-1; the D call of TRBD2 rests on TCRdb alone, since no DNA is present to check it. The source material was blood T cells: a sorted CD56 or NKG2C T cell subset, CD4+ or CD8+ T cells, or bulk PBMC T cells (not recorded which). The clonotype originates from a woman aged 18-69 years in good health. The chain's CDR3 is CASILAGTSGSNEQFF.